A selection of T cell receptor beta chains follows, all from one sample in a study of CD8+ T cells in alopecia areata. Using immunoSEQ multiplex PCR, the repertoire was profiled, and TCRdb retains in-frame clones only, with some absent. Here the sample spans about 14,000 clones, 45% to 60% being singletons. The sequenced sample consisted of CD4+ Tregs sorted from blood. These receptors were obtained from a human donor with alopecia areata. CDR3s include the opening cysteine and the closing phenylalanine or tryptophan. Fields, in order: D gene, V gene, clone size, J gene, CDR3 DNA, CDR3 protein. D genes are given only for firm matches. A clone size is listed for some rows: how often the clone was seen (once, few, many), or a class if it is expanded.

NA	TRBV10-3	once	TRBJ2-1	TGTGCCATCAGTGCGAGGGAGAGGACAAATGAGCAGTTCTTC	CAISARERTNEQFF
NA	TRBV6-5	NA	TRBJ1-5	TGTGCCAGCAGTTCCATAAAAAGAGGGAGCAATCAGCCCCAGCATTTT	CASSSIKRGSNQPQHF
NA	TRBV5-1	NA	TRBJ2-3	TGCGCCAGCAGCTTGGGACGGGATCACCGCACAGATACGCAGTATTTT	CASSLGRDHRTDTQYF
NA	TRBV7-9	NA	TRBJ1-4	TGTGCCAGCAGCCCCGGAGAGAAGAATGAAAAACTGTTTTTT	CASSPGEKNEKLFF
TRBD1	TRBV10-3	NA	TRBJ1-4	TGTGCCATCAGTGAACCAGGGGGCGCGAAAAAACTGTTTTTT	CAISEPGGAKKLFF
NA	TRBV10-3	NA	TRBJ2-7	TGTGCCATCCGGGGGCCGGATCTATACGAGCAGTACTTC	CAIRGPDLYEQYF
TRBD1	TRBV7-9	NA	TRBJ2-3	TGTGCCAGCAGCTTAAATCTACAGGGGGCCAGAGATACGCAGTATTTT	CASSLNLQGARDTQYF
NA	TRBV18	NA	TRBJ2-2	TGTGCCAGCTCACCCCTCGGGAACCCGGGCACCGGGGAGCTGTTTTTT	CASSPLGNPGTGELFF
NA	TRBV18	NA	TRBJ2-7	TGTGCCAGCTCACCGGGGACCCTCTCTCCCGAGCAGTACTTC	CASSPGTLSPEQYF
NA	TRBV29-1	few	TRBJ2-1	TGCAGCGTTGAGACAGGCTACAATGAGCAGTTCTTC	CSVETGYNEQFF
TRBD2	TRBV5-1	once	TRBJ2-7	TGCGCCAGCAGCTTGGGGCTAGCGGGAGCGGGGGAGCAGTACTTC	CASSLGLAGAGEQYF
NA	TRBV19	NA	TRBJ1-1	TGTGCTATACGCAGAGGGGTGAACACTGAAGCTTTCTTT	CAIRRGVNTEAFF
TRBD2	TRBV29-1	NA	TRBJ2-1	TGCAGCGTTGTATTCCTAGCGGATCTCTACAATGAGCAGTTCTTC	CSVVFLADLYNEQFF
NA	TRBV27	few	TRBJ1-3	TGTGCCAGCAGTTTCAGGGGCGGCTCTGGAAACACCATATATTTT	CASSFRGGSGNTIYF
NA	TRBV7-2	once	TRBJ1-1	TGTGCCAGCAGCTTAGTAGCGGGGCCAATGAACACTGAAGCTTTCTTT	CASSLVAGPMNTEAFF
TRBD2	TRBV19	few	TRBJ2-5	TGTGCCAGTAGTGAAAGCGGGAGGCGAGAGACCCAGTACTTC	CASSESGRRETQYF
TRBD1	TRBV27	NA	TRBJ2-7	TGTGCCAGCAGTTTACAGGGGGCCTACGAGCAGTACTTC	CASSLQGAYEQYF
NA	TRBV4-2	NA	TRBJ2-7	TGTGCCAGCAGCCAAGCGACTCCAGGAGACTACGAGCAGTACTTC	CASSQATPGDYEQYF
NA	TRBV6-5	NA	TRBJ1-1	TGTGCCAGCAGTTACTTGGGCGGTTGGGCTTTCTTT	CASSYLGGWAFF
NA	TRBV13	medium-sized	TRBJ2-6	TGTGCCAGCAGTTATACTAACATATTCTCCTCTGGGGCCAACGTCCTGACTTTC	CASSYTNIFSSGANVLTF
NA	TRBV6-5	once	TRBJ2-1	TGTGCCAGCAGTTACTCGATTAGGGCTGAGCAGTTCTTC	CASSYSIRAEQFF
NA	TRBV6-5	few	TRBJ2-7	TGTGCCAGCACCCAGAGCTCCTACGAGCAGTACTTC	CASTQSSYEQYF
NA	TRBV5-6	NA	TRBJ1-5	TGTGCCAGCAGCTTGGACAATCAGCCCCAGCATTTT	CASSLDNQPQHF
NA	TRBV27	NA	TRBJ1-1	TGTGCCAGCAGTCCCGGACGGGTGAACACTGAAGCTTTCTTT	CASSPGRVNTEAFF
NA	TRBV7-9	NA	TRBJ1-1	TGTGCCAGCAGCTTAGCTGCCAGCTCCATGGCCATGAACACTGAAGCTTTCTTT	CASSLAASSMAMNTEAFF
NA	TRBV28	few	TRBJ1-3	TGTGCCAGCTTCGAACCACGGACTGGAAACACCATATATTTT	CASFEPRTGNTIYF
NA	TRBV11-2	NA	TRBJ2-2	TGTGCCAGCAGCCGCCAAAGGGGAGAGGTCGGGGAGCTGTTTTTT	CASSRQRGEVGELFF
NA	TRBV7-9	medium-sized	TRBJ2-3	TGTGCCAGCAGCTTGTTTCTCCCAGGGTCGACAGATACGCAGTATTTT	CASSLFLPGSTDTQYF
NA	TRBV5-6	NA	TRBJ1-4	TGTGCCAGCAGCCCCCCAGGGAGAGGGGAAAAACTGTTTTTT	CASSPPGRGEKLFF
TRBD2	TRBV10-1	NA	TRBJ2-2	TGCGCCAGCAGTATCGCGGGAGGCAGCGGGGAGCTGTTTTTT	CASSIAGGSGELFF
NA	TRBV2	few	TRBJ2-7	TGTGCCAGCAGTATAAGACAAGCCTACGAGCAGTACTTC	CASSIRQAYEQYF